Following are 6 T cell receptor beta chains from one sample sequenced in a study of shared clonotypes between healthy human individuals. The method was immunoSEQ multiplex PCR; TCRdb's version includes in-frame clones alone and lacks a portion of them. This table holds 2 million to 2.5 million clones, about 90% found once. The source material was naive CD4+ T cells from PBMCs. Subset indicated: CD45RA+ positively selected. These TCRs come from a man younger than 30 in good health. Some clones in this sample may be carry-over from other donors' samples.

This chain uses TRBV28 with TRBJ2-3; TRBD2 aligns across 8 bases. In germline, CDR1 is MDHEN, CDR2 SYDVKM. The CDR3 loop spans 18 amino acids. After removal of 8 bases from V and 0 bases from J, the junction contained 16 bases not matched to a gene. CDR3 residues: CASPAASGSALSTDTQYF. The CDR3 DNA follows: TGTGCCAGCCCAGCGGCCAGCGGGAGCGCCTTGAGCACAGATACGCAGTATTTT.

J is TRBJ2-1 and V is TRBV7-3; perhaps TRBD2 as D (5 bases). The V end lost 6 bases, the J end lost 15 bases, and 15 bases lay between the germline ends. This CDR3 is built from 11 residues. Germline lookup yields CDR1 SGHTA and CDR2 FQGTGA. The CDR3 DNA is TGTGCCAGCAGTGAGGACTTCGTCGGGTTCTTC. Its protein product is CASSEDFVGFF.

This clone was picked up one time. The CDR3 DNA is TGTGCTAGTGGTTTGGTATTGTCGGGAGCCCAGTTCTTC. It translates to CASGLVLSGAQFF. The chain couples TRBV12-5 to TRBJ2-1; possibly TRBD2 for D (6 bases). The CDR3 is 13 amino acids. V was shortened by 0 bases and J by 13 bases, with 13 bases between the two germline ends. From germline, CDR1 is LGHNT and CDR2 FRNRAP.

The chain combines TRBV4-3 with TRBJ2-2, with D possibly TRBD2 on 6 matching bases. With 1 base removed from V and 0 bases from J, the gap between germline ends came to 9 bases. Germline-derived CDR1 and CDR2 are LGHNA and YSLEER. CDR3 length equals 16 residues. The CDR3, as DNA: TGCGCCAGCAGCCAAGTAGGACTAACGAACACCGGGGAGCTGTTTTTT. Amino acids: CASSQVGLTNTGELFF.

This clone was recorded only once. This sequence joins TRBV4-1 and TRBJ1-1; D ambiguous. Trimming left V 2 bases short and J 4 bases short, with 14 bases between. Germline V lookup: CDR1 MGHRA, CDR2 YSYEKL. The CDR3 is 15 amino acids. CDR3 coding DNA: TGCGCCAGCAGCCAATCCCCCGAGGGAGCCACTGAAGCTTTCTTT. Its protein is CASSQSPEGATEAFF.

The gene calls are TRBV7-8 and TRBJ2-1, with D perhaps assigned TRBD1 or TRBD2 (5 bases each). This CDR3 is 13 amino acids long. CDR1 is SGHVS, CDR2 FQNEAQ, per germline. V was shortened by 5 bases and J by 8 bases, with 13 bases between the two germline ends. The CDR3 reads CASSRGPYDEQFF. For the CDR3, the DNA is TGTGCCAGCAGCCGGGGACCCTATGATGAGCAGTTCTTC.